This T cell receptor beta chain was captured by sequencing in a study of T cell clones after liver transplantation. Clones were sequenced by immunoSEQ multiplex PCR, and TCRdb holds only the in-frame ones, with some missing. Counted here are about 9,200 clones, 70% to 80% occurring once; the ten biggest clones make up around 60%. The germline V gene encodes CDR1 MNHEY and CDR2 SMNVEV (reference sequence). Trimming took off 2 bases at V and 6 bases at J, with 11 bases between the two ends. The CDR3 extends over 15 amino acids. A single count supports this clone. This chain connects TRBV27 to TRBJ1-6, with D possibly being TRBD1 (5 bases). Source: CD8+ T cells from blood, taken at the 22-month timepoint. The receptor was derived from a human patient who received a liver transplant. Some T cells may have originated in the graft donor. The CDR3, as DNA: TGTGCCAGCAGTTTAGAAGGACACGTTAATTCACCCCTCCACTTT. It codes for CASSLEGHVNSPLHF.